Shown below are 19 T cell receptor beta chains from a single sample sequenced in a study of T cells in Graves' hyperthyroidism and ophthalmopathy (dated by TCRdb to 2018 to 2020). Library prep was done by multiplex PCR. Sequencing used an Illumina HiSeq 2000. The TCR beta CDR3 regions were amplified from RNA transcripts. A first-round RT-PCR of the TCR CDR3 used the HTBI primer set with the Qiagen OneStep RT-PCR kit. TCRdb applied fastp at Q25 and MiXCR to the public reads, then kept only in-frame beta chains. Rows are unified per CDR3 protein, each entry keeping the most common DNA and genes. The table for this sample lists 500,000 to 650,000 distinct CDR3 sequences; 20% of them were counted only once. Clones ranked in the top ten supply 45% to 50% of the sample. Sequenced material: blood. These TCRs come from a man aged 40-49 years with Graves' ophthalmopathy.

This clonotype was found once. The chain couples TRBV25-1 to TRBJ2-5, with 7 bases matching TRBD2. V was pared by 3 bases and J by 7 bases, with 8 bases of the junction left unmatched. CDR1 and CDR2 (germline): MGHDK, SYGVNS. The CDR3 is 14 residues long. CDR3 loop: CASSDGGSVGTQYF. The DNA of the CDR3 is TGTGCCAGCAGTGACGGCGGGAGTGTGGGGACCCAGTACTTC.

The chain couples TRBV6-1 to TRBJ2-2; D is undetermined. The CDR3 has 15 residues. Germline V gene data show CDR1 as MNHNS and CDR2 as SASEGT. Trimming stripped 6 bases from V and 5 bases from J, with 16 bases between. CDR3 region: CASRKDPPSTGELFF. CDR3 coding DNA: TGTGCCAGCAGAAAGGACCCCCCGAGTACCGGGGAGCTGTTTTTT.

This clonotype was seen many times. V gene TRBV7-9 combines with J gene TRBJ2-5, with a tentative D call TRBD2 (5 bases). The CDR3 consists of 13 residues. Germline CDR1 reads SEHNR; CDR2 reads FQNEAQ (reference sequence). V lost 4 bases and J 1 base, leaving 7 bases between the germline ends. The DNA for the CDR3 is TGTGCCAGCAGCTCCGGACTCCAAGAGACCCAGTACTTC. The encoded protein is CASSSGLQETQYF.

In this sample, this clonotype turned up a few times. The chain recombines TRBV6-1 with TRBJ2-2; TRBD1 matches 9 bases. From germline, CDR1 is MNHNS and CDR2 SASEGT. The CDR3 extends over 14 amino acids. With V trimmed by 6 bases and J by 6 bases, 5 bases remained unmatched. The CDR3 is CASRGQGGSGELFF. CDR3 DNA: TGTGCCAGCAGGGGACAGGGTGGTTCCGGGGAGCTGTTTTTT.

This chain links TRBV18 with TRBJ1-3, with D possibly TRBD1 on 5 matching bases. Germline loops: CDR1 KGHSH, CDR2 LQKENI. The V gene lost 1 base and the J gene lost 1 base, with 8 bases spanning the gap. This CDR3 comprises 15 residues. CDR3 region: CASSPLGTSGNTIYF. The CDR3 DNA is TGTGCCAGCTCACCACTCGGGACGTCTGGAAACACCATATATTTT.

There are many counts of this clonotype. The chain couples TRBV12-3 or TRBV12-4 to TRBJ2-1; 9 nucleotides line up with TRBD2. V dropped 0 bases and J dropped 5; count of bases not matched to a gene: 2. The CDR3 sequence is 15 residues long. Here the CDR3 DNA reads TGTGCCAGCAGTTTAGCTAGCGGGGGTAACAATGAGCAGTTCTTC. Translation: CASSLASGGNNEQFF.

This clonotype was seen at least ten times. J is TRBJ2-7 and V is TRBV12-3 or TRBV12-4; unclear D gene. V dropped 2 bases and J dropped 4 bases, with 6 bases sitting between them. This CDR3 comprises 12 residues. The CDR3 coding sequence is TGTGCCAGCAGTTTAAAGGAATACGAGCAGTACTTC. Its protein is CASSLKEYEQYF.

This clonotype came up a few times. The chain is built from TRBV4-1 and TRBJ1-5; maybe TRBD1 (5 bases). Germline CDR1 is MGHRA and CDR2 is YSYEKL. V shed 2 bases and J shed 1 base, with 9 bases lying between them. The CDR3 runs 15 residues. The DNA of the CDR3 is TGCGCCAGCAGCCAACGGGACGCGAGCAATCAGCCCCAGCATTTT. It yields the protein CASSQRDASNQPQHF.

The rearrangement joins TRBV20-1 to TRBJ1-4; no clear D. In germline, CDR1 is DFQATT, CDR2 SNEGSKA (reference sequence). The CDR3 is made up of 11 amino acids. Trimming took off 3 bases at V and 6 bases at J, with 5 bases between the two ends. The CDR3 DNA is TGCAGTGCTAGCGGGGATGAAAAACTGTTTTTT. Amino acids: CSASGDEKLFF.

The table lists this clonotype with many counts. This chain joins TRBV12-3 or TRBV12-4 and TRBJ2-5, with D unclear. The CDR3 spans 15 residues. The V and J ends lost 2 bases and 2 bases respectively, with 12 bases between them. CDR3 sequence reads: CASSLTTTLQETQYF. In DNA form, the CDR3 reads TGTGCCAGCAGTTTAACAACGACCCTACAAGAGACCCAGTACTTC.

This clonotype has more than one count but fewer than ten. The chain couples TRBV6-1 to TRBJ2-5; 15 bases fit TRBD2. After removal of 1 base from V and 0 bases from J, the junction contained 0 bases not matched to a gene. Germline V gene lookup returns CDR1 MNHNS and CDR2 SASEGT. The CDR3 sequence is 17 residues long. The CDR3 region is CASSEGTSGGDQETQYF. The DNA of the CDR3 is TGTGCCAGCAGTGAAGGGACTAGCGGGGGGGACCAAGAGACCCAGTACTTC.

This clonotype occurred many times. The V and J genes are TRBV10-1 and TRBJ1-1; 8 bases agree with TRBD1. CDR1 is WNHNN and CDR2 is SYGVQD in the germline V gene (reference sequence). CDR3 length: 15 amino acids. Germline trimming cut 5 bases from V and 2 bases from J; bases unmatched to any gene: 7. CDR3 amino acids: CASSLSTGGNTEAFF. The DNA for the CDR3 is TGCGCCAGCAGTCTTTCTACAGGGGGAAACACTGAAGCTTTCTTT.

This rearrangement joins TRBV10-3 to TRBJ2-6; D is undetermined. There are 15 residues in the CDR3. In germline, CDR1 is ENHRY, CDR2 SYGVKD. The V and J ends lost 2 bases and 4 bases respectively, with 9 bases between them. In nucleotides, the CDR3 is TGTGCCATCAGTGAGGCGGTAGCCGGGGCCAACGTCCTGACTTTC. This codes for CAISEAVAGANVLTF.

This rearrangement joins TRBV20-1 to TRBJ1-5; perhaps TRBD1 as D (6 bases). Germline V gene sequence: CDR1 DFQATT, CDR2 SNEGSKA (reference sequence). The CDR3 is made up of 17 amino acids. The V end lost 4 bases, the J end lost 2 bases, and 21 bases lay between the germline ends. CDR3 bases: TGCAGTGCTACCACCCTGGGCAGGGGAGGTGGCAATCAGCCCCAGCATTTT. Its translation is CSATTLGRGGGNQPQHF.

As for this clonotype: An end of the junction differs from the germline gene, which may be a read error. The rearrangement links TRBV20-1 to TRBJ1-2; D might be TRBD1 (5 bases). From germline, CDR1 is DFQATT and CDR2 SNEGSKA (reference sequence). CDR3 length equals 12 residues. Here the CDR3 reads CGASQGFRGYTF. Here the CDR3 DNA reads TGCGGTGCTAGCCAGGGATTTCGAGGCTACACCTTC.

The V gene is TRBV5-1, the J gene TRBJ2-3; 9 bases line up with TRBD2. The CDR3 runs to 15 residues. Germline-derived CDR1 and CDR2 are SGHRS and YFSETQ. After removal of 5 bases from V and 2 bases from J, the junction contained 6 bases not matched to a gene. The CDR3 sequence: CASRAAGGHTDTQYF. In DNA form, the CDR3 reads TGCGCCAGCAGGGCAGCGGGAGGTCACACAGATACGCAGTATTTT.

Many counts were recorded for this clonotype. J is TRBJ2-3 and V is TRBV12-3 or TRBV12-4; D is unresolved. The CDR3 is made up of 13 amino acids. Deletions cut 1 base from V and 8 bases from J, with 10 bases between. The CDR3 coding sequence is TGTGCCAGCAGTTTAGACCGCGGCGCTACGCAGTATTTT. Residues: CASSLDRGATQYF.

This clonotype was seen only a few times. The chain links TRBV7-9 to TRBJ1-2, with D uncertain. The CDR3 loop spans 16 amino acids. The V end lost 1 base, the J end lost 2 bases, and 14 bases lay between the germline ends. Germline CDR1 SEHNR, CDR2 FQNEAQ (reference sequence). For the CDR3, the DNA is TGTGCCAGCAGCTTAGGGCTGGGCGGTCCCAACTATGGCTACACCTTC. As protein: CASSLGLGGPNYGYTF.

This chain connects TRBV12-3 or TRBV12-4 to TRBJ2-7; 7 nucleotides agree with TRBD2. V lost 1 base and J lost 4; bases outside the gene matches: 7. The CDR3 consists of 15 residues. The DNA of the CDR3 is TGTGCCAGCAGTTTAGACGGACTAGTGGTATACGAGCAGTACTTC. Residues: CASSLDGLVVYEQYF.